This is a list of T cell receptor beta chains from one sample in a study of T cell changes during pregnancy in multiple sclerosis. Repertoires were generated with immunoSEQ multiplex PCR, while TCRdb's copy carries only in-frame clones and drops some. This table holds roughly 41,000 clones, about 95% found once. The starting material was peripheral blood, obtained in the third trimester of pregnancy. These receptors all stem from a female donor with multiple sclerosis, enrolled in a pregnancy study. Each CDR3 is given with its conserved first and last residue. Fields, in order: V gene, J gene, D gene, clone size, CDR3 DNA, CDR3 protein. A D gene is named only where the DNA matches it firmly. The size field is filled for only some rows; it gives once, few, many or a size class.

V: TRBV6-1
J: TRBJ2-1
D: NA
size: NA
DNA: TGTGCCAGCAGTGACTCCTTGGGGAGTGTCAATGAGCAGTTCTTC
CDR3: CASSDSLGSVNEQFF

V: TRBV11-3
J: TRBJ2-2
D: NA
size: NA
DNA: TGTGCCAGCAGCTTAGGCAGGGCGAACACCGGGGAGCTGTTTTTT
CDR3: CASSLGRANTGELFF

V: TRBV5-1
J: TRBJ2-4
D: TRBD1
size: NA
DNA: TGCGCCAGCAGCTCCACAGGGGTCGAAAACATTCAGTACTTC
CDR3: CASSSTGVENIQYF

V: TRBV2
J: TRBJ1-1
D: NA
size: NA
DNA: TGTGCCAGCAGATATGGACAAGAGAACACTGAAGCTTTCTTT
CDR3: CASRYGQENTEAFF

V: TRBV7-3
J: TRBJ2-5
D: TRBD2
size: once
DNA: TGTGCCAGCAGCTCAGTCAGCGGGGGGTTCGAGACCCAGTACTTC
CDR3: CASSSVSGGFETQYF

V: TRBV29-1
J: TRBJ2-7
D: TRBD1
size: NA
DNA: TGCAGCGTTGGACAGGGTTCGACGTTATCCTACGAGCAGTACTTC
CDR3: CSVGQGSTLSYEQYF

V: TRBV2
J: TRBJ1-3
D: TRBD1
size: NA
DNA: TGTGCCAGCAGGGGACAGGGAATTGGAAACACCATATATTTT
CDR3: CASRGQGIGNTIYF

V: TRBV7-9
J: TRBJ2-7
D: NA
size: NA
DNA: TGTGCCAGCAGCTTAGCTGCCGGGACACTCCACGAGCAGTACTTC
CDR3: CASSLAAGTLHEQYF

V: TRBV14
J: TRBJ1-4
D: NA
size: NA
DNA: TGTGCCAGCAGCCAAGCCCTCGGATGGGGGCACGAAAAACTGTTTTTT
CDR3: CASSQALGWGHEKLFF

V: TRBV7-9
J: TRBJ2-2
D: NA
size: NA
DNA: TGTGCCAGCAGCTTGCGAGGGGGAAACACCGGGGAGCTGTTTTTT
CDR3: CASSLRGGNTGELFF

V: TRBV6-4
J: TRBJ2-2
D: TRBD2
size: NA
DNA: TGTGCCAGCAGTCGGGATTTTAGCGGGGTCAACACCGGGGAGCTGTTTTTT
CDR3: CASSRDFSGVNTGELFF

V: TRBV4-3
J: TRBJ2-1
D: NA
size: NA
DNA: TGCGCCAGCAGCCAAGACCCGGACAGATTCTACAATGAGCAGTTCTTC
CDR3: CASSQDPDRFYNEQFF

V: TRBV7-8
J: TRBJ2-1
D: TRBD2
size: NA
DNA: TGTGCCAGCAGCTTTAAAAGACTAGCGGACCGCGATGAGCAGTTCTTC
CDR3: CASSFKRLADRDEQFF

V: TRBV9
J: TRBJ1-2
D: NA
size: NA
DNA: TGTGCCAGCAGCGCCCCGGGGGGCGCCTATGGCTACACCTTC
CDR3: CASSAPGGAYGYTF

V: TRBV7-9
J: TRBJ2-1
D: NA
size: NA
DNA: TGTGCCAGCAGCTTAGGACAGTCCCCTTACAATGAGCAGTTCTTC
CDR3: CASSLGQSPYNEQFF

V: TRBV7-9
J: TRBJ2-3
D: TRBD1
size: NA
DNA: TGTGCCAGCAGCCTAGGACAGGGCCACACAGATACGCAGTATTTT
CDR3: CASSLGQGHTDTQYF

V: TRBV6-4
J: TRBJ2-2
D: TRBD1
size: NA
DNA: TGTGCCAGCAATAACAGGGGTAGGAACACCGGGGAGCTGTTTTTT
CDR3: CASNNRGRNTGELFF

V: TRBV6-5
J: TRBJ1-3
D: NA
size: NA
DNA: TGTGCCAGCAGATTAAATCCCCACACCATATATTTT
CDR3: CASRLNPHTIYF

V: TRBV4-1
J: TRBJ2-7
D: NA
size: NA
DNA: TGCGCCAGCAGCCAAGTTCCGTCGGCTAGCTCCTACGAGCAGTACTTC
CDR3: CASSQVPSASSYEQYF

V: TRBV7-9
J: TRBJ1-1
D: NA
size: NA
DNA: TGTGCCAGCAGCCCCGGGACAAAAGCATTGGCCGATGAAGCTTTCTTT
CDR3: CASSPGTKALADEAFF

V: TRBV28
J: TRBJ1-2
D: TRBD1
size: NA
DNA: TGTGCCAGCAGTTTATTCGGGGACAGGGGAAGCTATGGCTACACCTTC
CDR3: CASSLFGDRGSYGYTF

V: TRBV19
J: TRBJ1-2
D: NA
size: NA
DNA: TGTGCCAGTAGTATAGTACCAGGGGTCGATGGCTACACCTTC
CDR3: CASSIVPGVDGYTF

V: TRBV14
J: TRBJ2-1
D: NA
size: NA
DNA: TGTGCCAGCAGCCATCGGGGGAGCTACAATGAGCAGTTCTTC
CDR3: CASSHRGSYNEQFF

V: TRBV6-5
J: TRBJ2-7
D: TRBD1
size: NA
DNA: TGTGCCAGCAGTCCGGACAGGCCGAGCTCCTACGAGCAGTACTTC
CDR3: CASSPDRPSSYEQYF

V: TRBV13
J: TRBJ2-5
D: TRBD1
size: NA
DNA: TGTGCCAGCAGCCGGGGGACAGGGGTGGAGACCCAGTACTTC
CDR3: CASSRGTGVETQYF

V: TRBV7-3
J: TRBJ2-1
D: TRBD1
size: NA
DNA: TGTGCCAGCAGCTTCGGACAGGGCGAGAATGAGCAGTTCTTC
CDR3: CASSFGQGENEQFF

V: TRBV7-9
J: TRBJ2-3
D: TRBD1
size: NA
DNA: TGTGCCAGCAGCCGACAGGGGTGGCGCACAGATACGCAGTATTTT
CDR3: CASSRQGWRTDTQYF

V: TRBV21-1
J: TRBJ1-2
D: NA
size: NA
DNA: TGTGCCAGCAGCAAATATAGAGAAAACTATGGCTACACCTTC
CDR3: CASSKYRENYGYTF

V: TRBV6-6
J: TRBJ2-5
D: TRBD1
size: NA
DNA: TGTGCCAGCAGCTGGACAGGACCACAAGAGACCCAGTACTTC
CDR3: CASSWTGPQETQYF

V: TRBV5-4
J: TRBJ2-3
D: TRBD2
size: NA
DNA: TGTGCCAGCAGCTCGTCGACTAGCGGTACCACAGATACGCAGTATTTT
CDR3: CASSSSTSGTTDTQYF

V: TRBV7-9
J: TRBJ2-7
D: TRBD2
size: NA
DNA: TGTGCCAGCAGGCCCGGACTAGCGGGATTCGAGCAGTACTTC
CDR3: CASRPGLAGFEQYF

V: TRBV10-3
J: TRBJ1-4
D: TRBD1
size: NA
DNA: TGTGCCATCGCCCAGGGGGTGAATGAAAAACTGTTTTTT
CDR3: CAIAQGVNEKLFF

V: TRBV11-3
J: TRBJ1-1
D: TRBD1
size: NA
DNA: TGTGCCAGCAGCCTCCGACAGGGGGAGAACACTGAAGCTTTCTTT
CDR3: CASSLRQGENTEAFF

V: TRBV5-1
J: TRBJ1-6
D: NA
size: NA
DNA: TGCGCCAGCAGCTTGACTGACAGTGATAATTCACCCCTCCACTTT
CDR3: CASSLTDSDNSPLHF

V: TRBV9
J: TRBJ2-1
D: TRBD2
size: NA
DNA: TGTGCCAGCAGCGTAGGATCAGCGGGAGTGGTTAATGAGCAGTTCTTC
CDR3: CASSVGSAGVVNEQFF

V: TRBV5-1
J: TRBJ2-3
D: TRBD2
size: NA
DNA: TGCGCCAGCAGCTTGGGGAGACTAGCGGGGGGGCTCTCAGATACGCAGTATTTT
CDR3: CASSLGRLAGGLSDTQYF

V: TRBV18
J: TRBJ2-3
D: NA
size: NA
DNA: TGTGCCAGCTCACCTAGGGGGAGCACAGATACGCAGTATTTT
CDR3: CASSPRGSTDTQYF

V: TRBV19
J: TRBJ2-2
D: NA
size: NA
DNA: TGTGCCAGTAGAACAACGAACACCGGGGAGCTGTTTTTT
CDR3: CASRTTNTGELFF

V: TRBV6-1
J: TRBJ2-6
D: NA
size: NA
DNA: TGTGCCAGCAGTGAAGATCTCTCTGGGGCCAACGTCCTGACTTTC
CDR3: CASSEDLSGANVLTF

V: TRBV5-1
J: TRBJ1-1
D: NA
size: NA
DNA: TGCGCCAGCAGCTTGGGTGGGGGCAGGAGGAACACTGAAGCTTTCTTT
CDR3: CASSLGGGRRNTEAFF

V: TRBV6-1
J: TRBJ1-1
D: NA
size: NA
DNA: TGTGCCAGCAGTGAAAGCGGGTCGAACACTGAAGCTTTCTTT
CDR3: CASSESGSNTEAFF

V: TRBV27
J: TRBJ2-5
D: NA
size: NA
DNA: TGTGCCAGCAGTTTAAGTAGTTCCCCCCAAGAGACCCAGTACTTC
CDR3: CASSLSSSPQETQYF

V: TRBV5-6
J: TRBJ1-5
D: TRBD1
size: NA
DNA: TGTGCCAGCAGCTTGCGGGGACAGGGGGCATCATCTGGGGATCAGCCCCAGCATTTT
CDR3: CASSLRGQGASSGDQPQHF

V: TRBV9
J: TRBJ2-7
D: NA
size: NA
DNA: TGTGCCAGCAGCGACAGTCCAGGGGACGAGCAGTACTTC
CDR3: CASSDSPGDEQYF

V: TRBV20-1
J: TRBJ1-2
D: NA
size: NA
DNA: TGCAGTGCCCGATCGGGGGGTTTCACCTTC
CDR3: CSARSGGFTF

V: TRBV19
J: TRBJ1-2
D: NA
size: NA
DNA: TGTGCCAGTAGTTTCGGGGAGAGGGTGAACTATGGCTACACCTTC
CDR3: CASSFGERVNYGYTF

V: TRBV27
J: TRBJ1-2
D: NA
size: NA
DNA: TGTGCCAGCAAAACCTACCGGGAAGGGAACTATGGCTACACCTTC
CDR3: CASKTYREGNYGYTF

V: TRBV19
J: TRBJ2-3
D: TRBD2
size: NA
DNA: TGTGCCAGTAGTCGCATGACGAAGGGGCGGGGGTTCACAGATACGCAGTATTTT
CDR3: CASSRMTKGRGFTDTQYF

V: TRBV29-1
J: TRBJ2-7
D: TRBD1
size: NA
DNA: TGCAGCGTTCGGACAGGGGGTCTGAGTGAGCAGTACTTC
CDR3: CSVRTGGLSEQYF

V: TRBV19
J: TRBJ2-7
D: TRBD2
size: NA
DNA: TGTGCCACCGCAAGCGGGAGGGGTTACGAGCAGTACTTC
CDR3: CATASGRGYEQYF

V: TRBV5-1
J: TRBJ2-5
D: TRBD2
size: NA
DNA: TGCGCCAGCAGCTCGGCCCTCGTAGCGGGAGAGACCCAGTACTTC
CDR3: CASSSALVAGETQYF

V: TRBV6-1
J: TRBJ2-1
D: TRBD2
size: once
DNA: TGTGCCAGCAGTGAAGCGGCGGGGGGAAGCTCCTACAATGAGCAGTTCTTC
CDR3: CASSEAAGGSSYNEQFF

V: TRBV5-1
J: TRBJ1-5
D: NA
size: NA
DNA: TGCGCCAGCAGCTTGGATTGGGGAGGCAATCAGCCCCAGCATTTT
CDR3: CASSLDWGGNQPQHF

V: TRBV10-3
J: TRBJ1-5
D: NA
size: NA
DNA: TGTGCCATCAGTGAAGACAGTTATCAGCCCCAGCATTTT
CDR3: CAISEDSYQPQHF

V: TRBV28
J: TRBJ1-1
D: NA
size: once
DNA: TGTGCCAGCAGTGCCTCCGGGACAACCCTCCTCATGAACACTGAAGCTTTCTTT
CDR3: CASSASGTTLLMNTEAFF

V: TRBV29-1
J: TRBJ2-7
D: TRBD1
size: NA
DNA: TGCAGCGTCTTACAGGGGACCTGCGAGCAGTACTTC
CDR3: CSVLQGTCEQYF

V: TRBV29-1
J: TRBJ1-2
D: TRBD1
size: NA
DNA: TGCAGCGCCGGGACAGACTATGGCTACACCTTC
CDR3: CSAGTDYGYTF

V: TRBV2
J: TRBJ2-1
D: NA
size: NA
DNA: TGTGCCAGCAGTGAAAGTTATGGTCTAGAGCAGTTCTTC
CDR3: CASSESYGLEQFF

V: TRBV6-1
J: TRBJ2-4
D: TRBD1
size: NA
DNA: TGTGCCAGCAATTTGAGGACAGGGGTGAACATTCAGTACTTC
CDR3: CASNLRTGVNIQYF